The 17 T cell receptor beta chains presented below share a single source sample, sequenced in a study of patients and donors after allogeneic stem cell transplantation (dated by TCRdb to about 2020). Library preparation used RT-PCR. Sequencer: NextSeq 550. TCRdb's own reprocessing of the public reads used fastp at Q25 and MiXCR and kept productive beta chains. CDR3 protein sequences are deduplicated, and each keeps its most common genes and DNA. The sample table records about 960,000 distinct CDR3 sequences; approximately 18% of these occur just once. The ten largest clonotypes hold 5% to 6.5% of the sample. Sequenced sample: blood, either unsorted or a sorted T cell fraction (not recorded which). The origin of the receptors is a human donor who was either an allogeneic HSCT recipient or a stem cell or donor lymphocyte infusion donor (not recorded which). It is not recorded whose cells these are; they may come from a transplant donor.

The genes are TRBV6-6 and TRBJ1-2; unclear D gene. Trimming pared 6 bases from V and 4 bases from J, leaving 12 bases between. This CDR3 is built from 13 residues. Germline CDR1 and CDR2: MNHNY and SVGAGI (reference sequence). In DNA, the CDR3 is TGTGCCAGCAGCAGCAACCGCTTCTATGGCTACACCTTC. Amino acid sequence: CASSSNRFYGYTF.

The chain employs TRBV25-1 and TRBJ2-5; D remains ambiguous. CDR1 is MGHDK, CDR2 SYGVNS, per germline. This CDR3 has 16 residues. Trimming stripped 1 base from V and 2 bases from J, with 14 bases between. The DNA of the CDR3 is TGTGCCAGCAGTGAATTGGGCAGGAACTATCAAGAGACCCAGTACTTC. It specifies CASSELGRNYQETQYF.

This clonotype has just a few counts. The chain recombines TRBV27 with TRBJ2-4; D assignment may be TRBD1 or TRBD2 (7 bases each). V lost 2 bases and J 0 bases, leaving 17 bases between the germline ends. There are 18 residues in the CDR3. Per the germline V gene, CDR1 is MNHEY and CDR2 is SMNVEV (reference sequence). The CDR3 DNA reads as TGTGCCAGCAGTTTACGGGGGGTAGGGGGCGCAGCCAAAAACATTCAGTACTTC. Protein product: CASSLRGVGGAAKNIQYF.

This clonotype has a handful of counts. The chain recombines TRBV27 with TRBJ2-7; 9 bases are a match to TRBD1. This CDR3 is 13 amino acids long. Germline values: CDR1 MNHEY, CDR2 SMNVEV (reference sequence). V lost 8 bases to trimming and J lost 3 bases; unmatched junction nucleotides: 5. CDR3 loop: CASGDRAFYEQYF. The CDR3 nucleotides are TGTGCCAGCGGGGACAGGGCTTTCTACGAGCAGTACTTC.

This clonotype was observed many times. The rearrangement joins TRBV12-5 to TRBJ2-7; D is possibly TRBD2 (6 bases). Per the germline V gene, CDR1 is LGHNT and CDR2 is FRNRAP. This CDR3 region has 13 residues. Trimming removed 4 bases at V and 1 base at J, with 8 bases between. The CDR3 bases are TGTGCTAGTGGTTGGGGACTTTCCTACGAGCAGTACTTC. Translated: CASGWGLSYEQYF.

CDR3 residues: CASSKPMLNTEAFF. The CDR3 DNA sequence: TGTGCCAGCAGCAAGCCCATGCTGAACACTGAAGCTTTCTTT. The J gene is TRBJ1-1, the V gene TRBV5-6; D is unclear. Trimming removed 4 bases at V and 0 bases at J, with 10 bases between. Germline assignment: CDR1 SGHDT and CDR2 YYEEEE. CDR3 length: 14 amino acids.

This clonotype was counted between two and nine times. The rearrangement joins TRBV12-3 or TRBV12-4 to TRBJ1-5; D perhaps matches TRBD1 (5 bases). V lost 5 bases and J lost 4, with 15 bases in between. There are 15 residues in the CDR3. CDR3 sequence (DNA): TGTGCCAGCAGTACCGACAGCGCCAGAAATCAGCCCCAGCATTTT. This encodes CASSTDSARNQPQHF.

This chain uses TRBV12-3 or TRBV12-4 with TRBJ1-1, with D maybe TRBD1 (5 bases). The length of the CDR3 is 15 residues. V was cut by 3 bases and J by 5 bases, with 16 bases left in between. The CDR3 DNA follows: TGTGCCAGCAGTTTCCGGGAAAGGGGTTGGACTGAAGCTTTCTTT. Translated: CASSFRERGWTEAFF.

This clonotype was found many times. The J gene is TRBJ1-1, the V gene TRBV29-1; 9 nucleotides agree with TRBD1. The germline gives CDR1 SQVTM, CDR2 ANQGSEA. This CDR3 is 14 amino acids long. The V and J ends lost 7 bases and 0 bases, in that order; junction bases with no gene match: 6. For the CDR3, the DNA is TGCAGCGCTAGACAGGGGGTGATGAACACTGAAGCTTTCTTT. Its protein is CSARQGVMNTEAFF.

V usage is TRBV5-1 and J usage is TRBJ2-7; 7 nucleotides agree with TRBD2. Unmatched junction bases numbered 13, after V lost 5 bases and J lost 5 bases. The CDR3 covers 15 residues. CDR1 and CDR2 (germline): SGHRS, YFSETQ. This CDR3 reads CASRAGGGAGNEQYF. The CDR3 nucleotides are TGCGCCAGCAGGGCTGGTGGGGGAGCGGGGAACGAGCAGTACTTC.

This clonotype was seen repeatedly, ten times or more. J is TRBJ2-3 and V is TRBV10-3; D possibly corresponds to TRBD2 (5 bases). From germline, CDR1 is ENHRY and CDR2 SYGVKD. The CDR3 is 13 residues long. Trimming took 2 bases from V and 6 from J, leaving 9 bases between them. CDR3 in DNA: TGTGCCATCAGTGAGGAGGGTGGTGATACGCAGTATTTT. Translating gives CAISEEGGDTQYF.

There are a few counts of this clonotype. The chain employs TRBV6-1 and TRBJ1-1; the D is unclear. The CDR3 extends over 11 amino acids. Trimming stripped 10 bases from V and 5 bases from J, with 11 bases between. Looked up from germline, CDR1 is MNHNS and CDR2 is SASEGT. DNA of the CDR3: TGTGCCATCCTGTTTGTGACTGAAGCTTTCTTT. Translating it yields CAILFVTEAFF.

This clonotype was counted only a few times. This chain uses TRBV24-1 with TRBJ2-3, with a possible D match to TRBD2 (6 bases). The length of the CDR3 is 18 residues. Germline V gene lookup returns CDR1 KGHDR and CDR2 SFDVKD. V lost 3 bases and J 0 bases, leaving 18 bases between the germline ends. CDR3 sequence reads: CATSDILRDSTSTDTQYF. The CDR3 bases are TGTGCCACCAGTGATATCCTCCGGGACTCCACTAGCACAGATACGCAGTATTTT.

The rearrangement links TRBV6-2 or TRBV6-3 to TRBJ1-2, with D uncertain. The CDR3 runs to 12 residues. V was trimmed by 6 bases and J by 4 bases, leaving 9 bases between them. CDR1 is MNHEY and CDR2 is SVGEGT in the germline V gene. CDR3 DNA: TGTGCCAGCAGGCGGCGGCTCTATGGCTACACCTTC. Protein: CASRRRLYGYTF.

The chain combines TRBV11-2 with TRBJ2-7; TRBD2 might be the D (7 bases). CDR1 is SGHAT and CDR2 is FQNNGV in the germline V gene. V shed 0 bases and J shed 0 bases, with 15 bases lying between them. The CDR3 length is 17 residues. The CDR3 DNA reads TGTGCCAGCAGCTTAGATGGGGGGCTAGCGGCCTCCTACGAGCAGTACTTC. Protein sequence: CASSLDGGLAASYEQYF.

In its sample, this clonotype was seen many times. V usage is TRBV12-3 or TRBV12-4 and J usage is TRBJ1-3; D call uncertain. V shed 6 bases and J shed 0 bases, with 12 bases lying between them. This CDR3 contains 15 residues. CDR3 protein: CASRNEGVSGNTIYF. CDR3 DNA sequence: TGTGCCAGCAGGAACGAGGGTGTCTCTGGAAACACCATATATTTT.

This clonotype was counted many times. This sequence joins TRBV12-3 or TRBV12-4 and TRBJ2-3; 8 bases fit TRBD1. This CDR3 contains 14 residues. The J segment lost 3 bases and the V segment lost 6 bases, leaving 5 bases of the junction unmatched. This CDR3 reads CASSSTGETDTQYF. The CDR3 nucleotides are TGTGCCAGCAGCTCGACAGGGGAGACAGATACGCAGTATTTT.